This T cell receptor (beta chain) is drawn from a study of blood T cell repertoires in COVID-19. This clone was picked up a small number of times. The protocol was immunoSEQ multiplex PCR, while the TCRdb copy is restricted to in-frame clones and leaves out a portion. The sample lists about 310,000 clones; about nine tenths were seen once. V dropped 4 bases and J dropped 2; count of bases not matched to a gene: 3. CDR1 and CDR2 (germline): LNHDA, SQIVND (reference sequence). The CDR3 is 14 residues long. Sequencing input: PBMCs or T cells enriched from blood (not recorded which). The chain has TRBV19 and TRBJ1-1; TRBD1 matches at 8 bases. The receptor was derived from a woman aged 25 to 39 who had recovered from COVID-19. CDR3 residues: CASSRDRINTEAFF. The CDR3 DNA is TGTGCCAGTAGTAGGGACAGGATAAACACTGAAGCTTTCTTT.